Listed below are T cell receptor beta chains from one sample, sequenced in a study of cytomegalovirus exposure and HLA in healthy donors. The method was immunoSEQ multiplex PCR; TCRdb's version includes in-frame clones alone and lacks a portion of them. The table includes about 180,000 clones, roughly 85% detected once. Sequenced material: PBMCs. The receptor set was obtained from a woman aged 40 to 55 in good health and CMV-seronegative. Both conserved end residues are part of each CDR3.

cdr3_length: 13; j_call: TRBJ1-1; v_call: TRBV6-4; cdr3_aa: CASSVGVNTEAFF
cdr3_length: 16; j_call: TRBJ2-2; v_call: TRBV5-1; cdr3_aa: CASTPIPTGGTGELFF
cdr3_length: 15; j_call: TRBJ1-4; v_call: TRBV5-1; cdr3_aa: CASSLGPGTNEKLFF
cdr3_length: 15; j_call: TRBJ2-5; v_call: TRBV5-1; cdr3_aa: CASVFNTGREETQYF
cdr3_length: 16; j_call: TRBJ2-1; v_call: TRBV6-1; cdr3_aa: CASSAQGLAGGVEQFF
cdr3_length: 14; j_call: TRBJ1-6; v_call: TRBV19; cdr3_aa: CASSPDRGNSPLHF
cdr3_length: 15; j_call: TRBJ1-1; v_call: TRBV5-1; cdr3_aa: CASSRGRIMNTEAFF
cdr3_length: 15; j_call: TRBJ1-3; v_call: TRBV2; cdr3_aa: CASRGAGGLGNTIYF
cdr3_length: 16; j_call: TRBJ1-1; v_call: TRBV6-1; cdr3_aa: CASSEAPIRVSTEAFF
cdr3_length: 15; j_call: TRBJ1-6; v_call: TRBV11-3; cdr3_aa: CASSPGGLGNSPLHF
cdr3_length: 16; j_call: TRBJ1-4; v_call: TRBV4-1; cdr3_aa: CASSQVPGGRPKKLFF
cdr3_length: 15; j_call: TRBJ1-2; v_call: TRBV10-3; cdr3_aa: CATRTGTSNNYGYTF
cdr3_length: 16; j_call: TRBJ2-1; v_call: TRBV11-3; cdr3_aa: CASSSRRDRDYNEQFF
cdr3_length: 15; j_call: TRBJ1-6; v_call: TRBV28; cdr3_aa: CASSTTGGAGSPLHF
cdr3_length: 19; j_call: TRBJ2-2; v_call: TRBV5-6; cdr3_aa: CASKPEIRDRGRSTGELFF
cdr3_length: 13; j_call: TRBJ1-2; v_call: TRBV4-1; cdr3_aa: CASRPGFNYGYTF
cdr3_length: 14; j_call: TRBJ2-5; v_call: TRBV7-9; cdr3_aa: CASSLGEYQETQYF
cdr3_length: 15; j_call: TRBJ1-5; v_call: TRBV7-8; cdr3_aa: CASSLRRDSNQPQHF
cdr3_length: 13; j_call: TRBJ1-2; v_call: TRBV27; cdr3_aa: CASSPDRVNGYTF
cdr3_length: 11; j_call: TRBJ1-2; v_call: TRBV20-1; cdr3_aa: CTGGQGYGYTF
cdr3_length: 14; j_call: TRBJ1-4; v_call: TRBV5-4; cdr3_aa: CASSGTGTGEKLFF
cdr3_length: 14; j_call: TRBJ1-1; v_call: TRBV27; cdr3_aa: CASRPPGQAKEAFF
cdr3_length: 15; j_call: TRBJ2-7; v_call: TRBV9; cdr3_aa: CASSAYGGGSDEQYF
cdr3_length: 14; j_call: TRBJ1-5; v_call: TRBV18; cdr3_aa: CASSLGQGGQPQHF
cdr3_length: 16; j_call: TRBJ1-1; v_call: TRBV28; cdr3_aa: CASSPGTGGVGTEAFF
cdr3_length: 12; j_call: TRBJ2-7; v_call: TRBV2; cdr3_aa: CACRPRGYEQYF
cdr3_length: 14; j_call: TRBJ1-5; v_call: TRBV28; cdr3_aa: CASSLLSGNPAQHF
cdr3_length: 13; j_call: TRBJ2-7; v_call: TRBV11-2; cdr3_aa: CASSLIRGYEQYF
cdr3_length: 15; j_call: TRBJ2-6; v_call: TRBV6-5; cdr3_aa: CASTRGGMRANVLTF
cdr3_length: 14; j_call: TRBJ1-6; v_call: TRBV4-2; cdr3_aa: CASSQESLNSPLHF
cdr3_length: 16; j_call: TRBJ2-3; v_call: TRBV9; cdr3_aa: CASSAQGLLSTDTQYF
cdr3_length: 18; j_call: TRBJ2-5; v_call: TRBV7-2; cdr3_aa: CASSLRTSGLIRGETQYF
cdr3_length: 16; j_call: TRBJ1-5; v_call: TRBV19; cdr3_aa: CASSIVANSVNQPQHF
cdr3_length: 15; j_call: TRBJ1-3; v_call: TRBV6-5; cdr3_aa: CASSYGTGFGNTIYF
cdr3_length: 15; j_call: TRBJ2-7; v_call: TRBV7-2; cdr3_aa: CASSAGLAPTYEQYF
cdr3_length: 11; j_call: TRBJ1-2; v_call: TRBV11-1; cdr3_aa: CASSGGYGYTF
cdr3_length: 12; j_call: TRBJ1-2; v_call: TRBV11-2; cdr3_aa: CASSFRDSGYTF
cdr3_length: 13; j_call: TRBJ2-5; v_call: TRBV5-1; cdr3_aa: CASSLDSAETQYF
cdr3_length: 18; j_call: TRBJ1-1; v_call: TRBV15; cdr3_aa: CATSRVFFGYRTNTEAFF
cdr3_length: 15; j_call: TRBJ2-1; v_call: TRBV19; cdr3_aa: CASNLQGQNRNEQFF
cdr3_length: 16; j_call: TRBJ1-4; v_call: TRBV9; cdr3_aa: CASSPSGRQGNEKLFF
cdr3_length: 14; j_call: TRBJ2-3; v_call: TRBV27; cdr3_aa: CASSAVRSMDTQYF
cdr3_length: 13; j_call: TRBJ2-7; v_call: TRBV13; cdr3_aa: CASSFGQPYEQYF
cdr3_length: 17; j_call: TRBJ2-3; v_call: TRBV7-9; cdr3_aa: CASSLGGLAGSTDTQYF
cdr3_length: 13; j_call: TRBJ2-7; v_call: TRBV2; cdr3_aa: CASSGTGVLEQYF
cdr3_length: 11; j_call: TRBJ1-2; v_call: TRBV2; cdr3_aa: CASSVDRVSTF
cdr3_length: 17; j_call: TRBJ2-4; v_call: TRBV4-2; cdr3_aa: CASSQEYRGSGSALQYF
cdr3_length: 12; j_call: TRBJ1-1; v_call: TRBV29-1; cdr3_aa: CSVEGMRTEAFF
cdr3_length: 15; j_call: TRBJ1-2; v_call: TRBV15; cdr3_aa: CATSRDRGQGNGYTF
cdr3_length: 13; j_call: TRBJ2-3; v_call: TRBV11-3; cdr3_aa: CASGGLSTDTQYF
cdr3_length: 16; j_call: TRBJ2-5; v_call: TRBV11-2; cdr3_aa: CASSSTLAGGQETQYF
cdr3_length: 16; j_call: TRBJ2-1; v_call: TRBV5-1; cdr3_aa: CASSLDVTGVGNEQFF
cdr3_length: 14; j_call: TRBJ2-1; v_call: TRBV11-2; cdr3_aa: CASRQGWGNNEQFF
cdr3_length: 16; j_call: TRBJ1-3; v_call: TRBV5-4; cdr3_aa: CASSPGQGAQGNTIYF
cdr3_length: 14; j_call: TRBJ1-6; v_call: TRBV5-1; cdr3_aa: CASSFGGLNSPLHF